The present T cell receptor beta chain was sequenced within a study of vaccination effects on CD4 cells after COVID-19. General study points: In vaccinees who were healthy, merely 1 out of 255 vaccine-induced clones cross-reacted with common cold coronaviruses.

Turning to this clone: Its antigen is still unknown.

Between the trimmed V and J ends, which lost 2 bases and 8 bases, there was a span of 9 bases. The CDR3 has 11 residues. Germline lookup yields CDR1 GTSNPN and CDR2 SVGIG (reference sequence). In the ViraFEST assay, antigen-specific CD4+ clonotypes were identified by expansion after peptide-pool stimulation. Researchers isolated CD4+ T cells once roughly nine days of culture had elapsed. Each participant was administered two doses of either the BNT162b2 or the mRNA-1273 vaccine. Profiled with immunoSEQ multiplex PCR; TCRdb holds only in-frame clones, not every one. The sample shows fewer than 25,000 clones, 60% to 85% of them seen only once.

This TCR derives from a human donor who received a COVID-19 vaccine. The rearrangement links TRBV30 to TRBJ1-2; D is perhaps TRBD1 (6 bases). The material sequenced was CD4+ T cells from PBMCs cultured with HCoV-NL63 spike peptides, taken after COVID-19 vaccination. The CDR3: CAWSLGAGYTF. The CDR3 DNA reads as TGTGCCTGGAGTTTGGGGGCGGGCTACACCTTC.